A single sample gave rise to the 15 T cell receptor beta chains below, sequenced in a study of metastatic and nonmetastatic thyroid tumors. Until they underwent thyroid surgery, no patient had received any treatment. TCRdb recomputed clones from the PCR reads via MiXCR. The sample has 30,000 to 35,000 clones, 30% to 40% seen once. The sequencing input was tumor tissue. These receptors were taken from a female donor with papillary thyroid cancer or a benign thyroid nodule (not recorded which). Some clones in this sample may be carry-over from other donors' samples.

The CDR3 loop reads CASSHIRGISDGYTF. As DNA, the CDR3 is TGCGCCAGCAGCCACATTCGGGGGATATCGGATGGCTACACCTTC. The chain couples TRBV4-1 to TRBJ1-2; perhaps TRBD1 as D (5 bases). Germline V gene sequence: CDR1 MGHRA, CDR2 YSYEKL. Deletions cut 3 bases from V and 6 bases from J, with 17 bases between. This CDR3 has 15 residues.

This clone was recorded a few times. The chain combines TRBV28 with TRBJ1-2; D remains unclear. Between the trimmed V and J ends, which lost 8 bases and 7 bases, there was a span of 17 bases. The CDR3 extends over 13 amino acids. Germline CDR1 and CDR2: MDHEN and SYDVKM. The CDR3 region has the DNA TGTGCCAGCTGGGGTTCGGTAAGAGGTGGCTACACCTTC. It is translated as CASWGSVRGGYTF.

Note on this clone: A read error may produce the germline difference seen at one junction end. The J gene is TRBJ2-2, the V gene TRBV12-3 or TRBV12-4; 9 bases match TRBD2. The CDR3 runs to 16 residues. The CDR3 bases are TGTGCCAGTAGAATCCTAGCGGGAAGGAACACCGGGGAGCTGGGGTTT. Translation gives CASRILAGRNTGELGF.

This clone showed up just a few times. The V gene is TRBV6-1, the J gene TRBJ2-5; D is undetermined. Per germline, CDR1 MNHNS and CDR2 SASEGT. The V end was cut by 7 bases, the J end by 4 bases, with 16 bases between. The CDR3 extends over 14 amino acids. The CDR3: CASTSPRKGETQYF. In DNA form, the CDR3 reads TGTGCCAGCACCTCCCCCCGCAAGGGAGAGACCCAGTACTTC.

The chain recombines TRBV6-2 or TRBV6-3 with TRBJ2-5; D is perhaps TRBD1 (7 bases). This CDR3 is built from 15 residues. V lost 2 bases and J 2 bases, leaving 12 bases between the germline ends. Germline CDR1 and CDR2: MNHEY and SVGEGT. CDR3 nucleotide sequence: TGTGCCAGCAGTTACCAATCAGGGGGGCAAGAGACCCAGTACTTC. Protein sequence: CASSYQSGGQETQYF.

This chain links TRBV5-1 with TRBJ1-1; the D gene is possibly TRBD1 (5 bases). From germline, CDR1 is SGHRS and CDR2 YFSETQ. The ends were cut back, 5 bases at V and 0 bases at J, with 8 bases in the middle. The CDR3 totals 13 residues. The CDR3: CASRGQVNTEAFF. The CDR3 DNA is TGCGCCAGCAGGGGGCAAGTGAACACTGAAGCTTTCTTT.

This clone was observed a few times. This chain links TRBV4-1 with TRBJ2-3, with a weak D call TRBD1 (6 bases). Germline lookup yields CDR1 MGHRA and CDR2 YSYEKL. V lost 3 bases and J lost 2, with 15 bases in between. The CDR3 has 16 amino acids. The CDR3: CASSQKGHTTTDTQYF. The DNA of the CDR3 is TGCGCCAGCAGCCAGAAGGGACATACAACCACAGATACGCAGTATTTT.

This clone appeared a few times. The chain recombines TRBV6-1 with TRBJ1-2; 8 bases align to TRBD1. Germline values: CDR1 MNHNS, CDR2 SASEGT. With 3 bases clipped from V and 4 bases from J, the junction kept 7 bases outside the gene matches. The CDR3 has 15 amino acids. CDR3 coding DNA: TGTGCCAGCAGTGATGCCAGGGGGCTCAGCTATGGCTACACCTTC. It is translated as CASSDARGLSYGYTF.

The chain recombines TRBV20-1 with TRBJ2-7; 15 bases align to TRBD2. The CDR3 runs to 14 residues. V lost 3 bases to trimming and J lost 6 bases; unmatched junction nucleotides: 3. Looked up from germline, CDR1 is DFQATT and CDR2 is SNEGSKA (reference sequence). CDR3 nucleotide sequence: TGCAGTGCTAGTGGGGGACTAGCGGGAGGCGAGCAGTACTTC. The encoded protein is CSASGGLAGGEQYF.

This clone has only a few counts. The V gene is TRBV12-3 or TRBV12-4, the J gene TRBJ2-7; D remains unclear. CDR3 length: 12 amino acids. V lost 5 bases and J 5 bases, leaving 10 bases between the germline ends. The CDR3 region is CASSERTNEQYF. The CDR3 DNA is TGTGCCAGCAGTGAAAGAACTAACGAGCAGTACTTC.

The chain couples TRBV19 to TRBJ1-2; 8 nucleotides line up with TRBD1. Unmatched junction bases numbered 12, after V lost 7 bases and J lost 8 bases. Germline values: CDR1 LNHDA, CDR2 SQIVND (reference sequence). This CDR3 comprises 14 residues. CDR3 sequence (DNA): TGTGCCAGTAATATCCCAGGGGGCGCAAGAGGCTACACCTTC. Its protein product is CASNIPGGARGYTF.

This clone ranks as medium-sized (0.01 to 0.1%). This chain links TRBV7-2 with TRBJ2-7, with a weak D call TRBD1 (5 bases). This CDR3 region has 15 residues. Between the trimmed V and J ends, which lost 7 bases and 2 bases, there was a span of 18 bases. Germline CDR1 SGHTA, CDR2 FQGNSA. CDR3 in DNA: TGTGCCAGCACCCAAATGTTGGGGCGTACCTACGAGCAGTACTTC. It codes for CASTQMLGRTYEQYF.

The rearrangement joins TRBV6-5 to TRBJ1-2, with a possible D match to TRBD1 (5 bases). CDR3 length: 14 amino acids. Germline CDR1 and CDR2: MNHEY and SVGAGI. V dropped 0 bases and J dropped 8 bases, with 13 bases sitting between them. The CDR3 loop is CASSYSVGWGGYTF. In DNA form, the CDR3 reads TGTGCCAGCAGTTACTCGGTTGGCTGGGGGGGCTACACCTTC.

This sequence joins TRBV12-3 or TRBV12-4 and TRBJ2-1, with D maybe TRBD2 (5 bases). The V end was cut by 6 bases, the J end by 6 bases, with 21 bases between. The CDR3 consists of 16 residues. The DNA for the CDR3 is TGTGCCAGCAGCCTCCTACTAGGTAGGACCGTCAATGAGCAGTTCTTC. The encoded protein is CASSLLLGRTVNEQFF.

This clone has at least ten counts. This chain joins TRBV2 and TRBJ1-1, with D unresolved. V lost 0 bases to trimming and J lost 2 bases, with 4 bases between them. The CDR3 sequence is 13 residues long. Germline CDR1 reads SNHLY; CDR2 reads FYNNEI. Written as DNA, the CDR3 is TGTGCCAGCAGTGAAGCGGGCAACACTGAAGCTTTCTTT. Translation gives CASSEAGNTEAFF.